This T cell receptor beta chain was sequenced during a study of shared clonotypes between healthy human individuals. V was clipped by 2 bases and J by 3 bases; unmatched bases: 2. The CDR3 contains 14 residues. Germline CDR1 reads MNHEY; CDR2 reads SVGAGI. The assay was immunoSEQ multiplex PCR, and TCRdb's table has in-frame clones only and misses some. The repertoire holds about 2.1 million clones, with around 93% as singletons. The naive CD8 population came from CD45RO-negative cells selected for CCR7, without terminally differentiated effector memory CD45RA+ cells. The V call is TRBV6-5, the J call TRBJ2-3; 7 positions agree with TRBD1. This sequence was found in a man aged 18 to 30 in good health. Some clones in this sample may be carry-over from other donors' samples. The sequenced material came from naive CD8+ T cells from PBMCs. CDR3 residues: CASSYAQGTDTQYF. In DNA, the CDR3 is TGTGCCAGCAGTTACGCACAGGGGACAGATACGCAGTATTTT.